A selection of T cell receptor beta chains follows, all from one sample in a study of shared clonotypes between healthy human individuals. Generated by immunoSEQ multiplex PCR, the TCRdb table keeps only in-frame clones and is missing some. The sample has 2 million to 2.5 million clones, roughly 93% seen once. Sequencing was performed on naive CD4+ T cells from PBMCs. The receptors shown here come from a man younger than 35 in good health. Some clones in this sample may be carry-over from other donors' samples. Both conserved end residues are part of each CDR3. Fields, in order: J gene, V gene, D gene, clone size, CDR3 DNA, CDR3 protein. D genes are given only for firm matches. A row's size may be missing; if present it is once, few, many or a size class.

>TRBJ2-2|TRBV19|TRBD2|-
TGTGCCAGTAGTATCGCCACTAGCGGACTCACCGGGGAGCTGTTTTTT
CASSIATSGLTGELFF
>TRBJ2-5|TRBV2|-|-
TGTGCCAGCAGCGTGTCACTAGTTACCCAAGAGACCCAGTACTTC
CASSVSLVTQETQYF
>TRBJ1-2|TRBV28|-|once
TGTGCCAGTTCCTCGAATTGGGTTGGAACCTATGGCTACACCTTC
CASSSNWVGTYGYTF
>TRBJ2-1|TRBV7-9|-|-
TGTGCCAGCAGCCCCCCCCCGGGGGACAATGAGCAGTTCTTC
CASSPPPGDNEQFF
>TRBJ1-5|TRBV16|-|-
TGTGCCAGCAGCCAATCGGCCAGGGGATATCAGCCCCAGCATTTT
CASSQSARGYQPQHF
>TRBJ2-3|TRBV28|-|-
TGTGCCAGCACGCTCCGGGACTTTAGCACAGATACGCAGTATTTT
CASTLRDFSTDTQYF
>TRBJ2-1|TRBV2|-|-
TGTGCCAGCAGTGAGGTGACTGGTACAATGACGCAGTTCTTC
CASSEVTGTMTQFF
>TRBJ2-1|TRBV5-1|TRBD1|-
TGCGCCAGCAGCTTTTCAGGGGGCTCCTACAATGAGCAGTTCTTC
CASSFSGGSYNEQFF
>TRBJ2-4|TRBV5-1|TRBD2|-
TGCGCCAGCAGCTTCCTAGCGGGGTTGACAAACATTCAGTACTTC
CASSFLAGLTNIQYF
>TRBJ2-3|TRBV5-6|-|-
TGTGCCAGCAGCTTGGCCGGCCTTACGGGGCCAGATACGCAGTATTTT
CASSLAGLTGPDTQYF
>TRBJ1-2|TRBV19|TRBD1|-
TGTGCCAGTAAACCAGACAGGGGGACCTACTATGGCTACACCTTC
CASKPDRGTYYGYTF
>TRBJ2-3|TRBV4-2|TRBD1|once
TGTGCCAGCAGCCGAGCGACAGGGGGAGTAGATACGCAGTATTTT
CASSRATGGVDTQYF
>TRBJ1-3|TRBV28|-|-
TGTGCCAGCAGTCGTCTAGGGGGGACTGGAAACACCATATATTTT
CASSRLGGTGNTIYF
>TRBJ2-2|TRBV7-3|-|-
TGTGCCAGCAGCACCAACACCAACACCGAGGAGCTGTTTTTT
CASSTNTNTEELFF
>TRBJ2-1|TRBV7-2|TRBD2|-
TGTGCCAGCAGCTCACGACTAGCGGGAAGCTACAATGAGCAGTTCTTC
CASSSRLAGSYNEQFF
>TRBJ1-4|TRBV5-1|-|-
TGCGCCAGCAGCCTCAGACCTGGTGGTGGTAATGAAAAACTGTTTTTT
CASSLRPGGGNEKLFF
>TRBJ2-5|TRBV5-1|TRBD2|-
TGCGCCAGCAGCACTGGGACTAGCGAAGGGAAGACCCAGTACTTC
CASSTGTSEGKTQYF
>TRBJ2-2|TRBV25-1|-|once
TGTGCCAGCAGTGAAGCGGGAAGGAGCACCGGGGAGCTGTTTTTT
CASSEAGRSTGELFF
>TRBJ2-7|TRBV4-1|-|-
TGCGCCAGCAGCCAACCAGGACAGAGGGACTACGAGCAGTACTTC
CASSQPGQRDYEQYF
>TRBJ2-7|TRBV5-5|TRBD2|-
TGTGCCAGCAGCCTCGGACTAGCGGGACGCTTCTCCTACGAGCAGTACTTC
CASSLGLAGRFSYEQYF
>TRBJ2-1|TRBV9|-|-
TGTGCCAGCAGCGGTGGAACACGGAGAGACAATGAGCAGTTCTTC
CASSGGTRRDNEQFF
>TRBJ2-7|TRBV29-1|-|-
TGCAGCGTTGAGGTAGGGTCCTACGAGCAGTACTTC
CSVEVGSYEQYF
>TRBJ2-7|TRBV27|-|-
TGTGCCAGCAGTTTTAAGGGGCACCAGGGGCCCTACGAGCAGTACTTC
CASSFKGHQGPYEQYF
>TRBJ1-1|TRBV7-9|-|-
TGTGCCAGCAGCCGAGGGCAGAACACTGAAGCTTTCTTT
CASSRGQNTEAFF
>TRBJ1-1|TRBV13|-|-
TGTGCCAGCAGCTTAGATTTCCCGGGCACTGAAGCTTTCTTT
CASSLDFPGTEAFF
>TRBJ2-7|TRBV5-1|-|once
TGCGCCAGCAGCTCCAGGCCGCCGTCCTACGAGCAGTACTTC
CASSSRPPSYEQYF
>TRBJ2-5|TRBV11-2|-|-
TGTGCCAGCACTAGGCGGGGACCAGGACAAGAGACCCAGTACTTC
CASTRRGPGQETQYF